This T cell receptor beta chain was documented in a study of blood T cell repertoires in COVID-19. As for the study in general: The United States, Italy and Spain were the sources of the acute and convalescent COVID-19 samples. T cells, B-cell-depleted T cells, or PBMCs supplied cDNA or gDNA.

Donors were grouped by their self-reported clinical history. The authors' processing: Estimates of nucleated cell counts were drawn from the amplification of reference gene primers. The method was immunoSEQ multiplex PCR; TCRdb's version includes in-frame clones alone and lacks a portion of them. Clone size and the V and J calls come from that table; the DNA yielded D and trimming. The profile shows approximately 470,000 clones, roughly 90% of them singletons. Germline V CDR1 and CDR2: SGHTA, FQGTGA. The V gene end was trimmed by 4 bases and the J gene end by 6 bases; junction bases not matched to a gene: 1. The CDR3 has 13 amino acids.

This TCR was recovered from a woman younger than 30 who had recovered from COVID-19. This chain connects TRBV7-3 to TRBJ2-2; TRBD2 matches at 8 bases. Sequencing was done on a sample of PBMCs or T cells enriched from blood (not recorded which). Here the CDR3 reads CASSSTSAGELFF. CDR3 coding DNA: TGTGCCAGCAGCTCGACTAGCGCCGGGGAGCTGTTTTTT.